The 18 T cell receptor beta chains given below trace back to one sample, sequenced in a study of identical twins. TCRdb used MiXCR to reprocess the 5' RACE reads, holding one entry per CDR3 protein. The table has about 810,000 distinct CDR3 sequences, roughly an eighth seen once; the top ten hold about 1.6%. The sample was also linked to a second study, of yellow fever vaccine responses in identical twins.

The sequencing input was PBMCs. The source of these receptors is a woman in her late teens or twenties in good health.

The table lists this clonotype with a few counts. The gene calls are TRBV27 and TRBJ1-1, with D possibly being TRBD1 (6 bases). In germline, CDR1 is MNHEY, CDR2 SMNVEV (reference sequence). Trimming stripped 3 bases from V and 4 bases from J, with 24 bases between. The CDR3 is made up of 18 amino acids. CDR3 amino acids: CASSFSGVRGYSGTEAFF. DNA of the CDR3: TGTGCCAGCAGTTTTTCAGGGGTCCGTGGGTATAGTGGCACTGAAGCTTTCTTT.

The chain links TRBV4-2 to TRBJ2-5; possible D gene TRBD2, 6 bases. The CDR3 totals 15 residues. Trimming left V 4 bases short and J 2 bases short, with 14 bases between. CDR1 is LGHNA, CDR2 YNFKEQ, per germline. CDR3 sequence (DNA): TGTGCCAGCAGCCGGAGGGTGACGGCACAAGAGACCCAGTACTTC. This encodes CASSRRVTAQETQYF.

This clonotype was seen at least ten times. This chain connects TRBV5-1 to TRBJ2-3; D call uncertain. The CDR3 consists of 13 residues. Trimming shortened V by 0 bases and J by 6 bases, and 8 bases separated the two germline ends. From germline, CDR1 is SGHRS and CDR2 YFSETQ. The CDR3 reads CASSLGVPDTQYF. The DNA for the CDR3 is TGCGCCAGCAGCTTGGGAGTGCCTGATACGCAGTATTTT.

J is TRBJ2-3 and V is TRBV28; TRBD2 matches at 12 bases. Trimming at V came to 1 base and at J to 5 bases, leaving 16 bases not matched to a gene. The CDR3 is made up of 20 amino acids. The germline gives CDR1 MDHEN, CDR2 SYDVKM. The CDR3 DNA reads as TGTGCCAGCAGTTTATTACGACCTCTAGCGGGAGGGCGGGATGTAGATACGCAGTATTTT. It specifies CASSLLRPLAGGRDVDTQYF.

The chain couples TRBV7-9 to TRBJ2-7; perhaps TRBD1 as D (5 bases). The CDR3 has 16 amino acids. Germline V gene lookup returns CDR1 SEHNR and CDR2 FQNEAQ (reference sequence). Trimming shortened V by 4 bases and J by 3 bases, and 19 bases separated the two germline ends. The CDR3 protein is CASSSPRAFWGYEQYF. The CDR3 DNA is TGTGCCAGCAGCTCACCCAGGGCTTTTTGGGGCTACGAGCAGTACTTC. The full variable domain, its missing parts supplied by reference TRBV7-9 and TRBJ2-7, is DTGVSQNPRHKITKRGQNVTFRCDPISEHNRLYWYRQTLGQGPEFLTYFQNEAQLEKSRLLSDRFSAERPKGSFSTLEIQRTEQGDSAMYLCASSSPRAFWGYEQYFGPGTRLTVT.

The chain carries TRBV29-1 and TRBJ2-7, with D perhaps assigned TRBD1 or TRBD2 (5 bases each). Trimming removed 4 bases from V and 6 bases from J, with 10 bases in between. Germline V gene sequence: CDR1 SQVTM, CDR2 ANQGSEA. There are 11 residues in the CDR3. The DNA of the CDR3 is TGCAGCGTTGCCTCCGGGGCCGAGCAGTACGTC. Translation: CSVASGAEQYV.

This clonotype was detected a few times. The rearrangement links TRBV20-1 to TRBJ2-7; 13 bases map to TRBD2. The CDR3 runs 15 residues. The V gene end was trimmed by 4 bases and the J gene end by 0 bases; junction bases not matched to a gene: 3. The germline gives CDR1 DFQATT, CDR2 SNEGSKA (reference sequence). CDR3 coding DNA: TGCAGTGCTACAAGGACTAGCGGGAGCTCCTACGAGCAGTACTTC. Its translation: CSATRTSGSSYEQYF.

In its sample, this clonotype was seen many times. The V call is TRBV20-1, the J call TRBJ2-1, with TRBD2 matching 13 bases. Germline V gives CDR1 DFQATT, CDR2 SNEGSKA (reference sequence). With 3 bases clipped from V and 9 bases from J, the junction kept 8 bases outside the gene matches. This CDR3 is built from 15 residues. Here the CDR3 reads CSASGTSGMVREQFF. The DNA for the CDR3 is TGCAGTGCTAGCGGGACTAGCGGGATGGTGCGTGAGCAGTTCTTC.

This clonotype has a handful of counts. This chain uses TRBV4-1 with TRBJ1-1, with TRBD1 matching over 7 bases. The CDR3 totals 15 residues. V lost 4 bases and J lost 6; bases outside the gene matches: 11. Germline CDR1 is MGHRA and CDR2 is YSYEKL. In DNA, the CDR3 is TGCGCCAGCAGCCCACAGGGGCGGGGGGATGCTGAAGCTTTCTTT. Its protein product is CASSPQGRGDAEAFF.

CDR3 DNA: TGCAGTGCCCGGGGCGGGGGGTACTACGAGCAGTACGTC. This translates into CSARGGGYYEQYV. The chain carries TRBV20-1 and TRBJ2-7, with 8 bases aligning to TRBD2. The CDR3 length is 13 residues. Germline lookup yields CDR1 DFQATT and CDR2 SNEGSKA (reference sequence). J was trimmed by 3 bases and V by 6 bases; bases with no gene match: 7.

This clonotype was counted only a few times. V is TRBV29-1 and J is TRBJ2-1, with D tentatively TRBD2 (6 bases). V was trimmed by 6 bases and J by 1 base, leaving 28 bases between them. Germline CDR1 SQVTM, CDR2 ANQGSEA. The CDR3 runs 19 residues. The DNA of the CDR3 is TGCAGCGTCCCAATCTGGGGGATTCGGGTTGGAGGGTCCTACAATGAGCAGTTCTTC. This codes for CSVPIWGIRVGGSYNEQFF.

V is TRBV29-1 and J is TRBJ1-1, with D possibly TRBD1 on 5 matching bases. Germline V lookup: CDR1 SQVTM, CDR2 ANQGSEA. Trimming removed 4 bases at V and 5 bases at J, with 17 bases between. The CDR3 spans 14 residues. The CDR3 DNA reads as TGCAGCGTTGGCGCCCGGGGGGACGGGACTGAAGCTTTCTTT. Translation gives CSVGARGDGTEAFF.

This chain uses TRBV6-5 with TRBJ2-7; the D gene is possibly TRBD1 (6 bases). The CDR3 covers 15 residues. Trimming left V 2 bases short and J 1 base short, with 12 bases between. Germline V lookup: CDR1 MNHEY, CDR2 SVGAGI. The CDR3 sequence is CASSYGTIASYEQYF. CDR3 in DNA: TGTGCCAGCAGTTACGGGACAATAGCTTCCTACGAGCAGTACTTC.

J is TRBJ1-5 and V is TRBV7-8, with D perhaps TRBD1 (5 bases). Per germline, CDR1 SGHVS and CDR2 FQNEAQ. CDR3 size: 14 residues. With 5 bases removed from V and 2 bases from J, the gap between germline ends came to 10 bases. The CDR3 coding sequence is TGTGCCAGCAGCCCGGACATGGGCAATCAGCCCCAGCATTTT. Its protein product is CASSPDMGNQPQHF.

V usage is TRBV29-1 and J usage is TRBJ1-5; a weak D match, TRBD1 (5 bases). Per the germline V gene, CDR1 is SQVTM and CDR2 is ANQGSEA. Trimming cost V 5 bases and J 3 bases, with 17 bases left between them. The CDR3 loop spans 15 amino acids. The CDR3 loop reads CSVQFGGGYNQPQHF. The CDR3 DNA reads as TGCAGCGTTCAGTTTGGGGGGGGATACAATCAGCCCCAGCATTTT.

Only a few counts were recorded for this clonotype. V usage is TRBV5-4 and J usage is TRBJ2-5; 10 positions agree with TRBD1. CDR1 is SGHNT and CDR2 is YYREEE in the germline V gene (reference sequence). V lost 4 bases to trimming and J lost 4 bases; unmatched junction nucleotides: 10. The CDR3 runs 16 residues. CDR3: CASSTGTGARRETQYF. CDR3 nucleotide sequence: TGTGCCAGCAGCACCGGGACAGGGGCGCGGAGAGAGACCCAGTACTTC.

V usage is TRBV4-1 and J usage is TRBJ2-1, with D perhaps TRBD2 (6 bases). Per the germline V gene, CDR1 is MGHRA and CDR2 is YSYEKL. V was pared by 5 bases and J by 4 bases, with 24 bases between. The CDR3 sequence is 18 residues long. CDR3 region: CASSGVTVGGGTYNEQFF. CDR3 sequence (DNA): TGCGCCAGCAGCGGCGTGACGGTGGGAGGAGGAACATACAATGAGCAGTTCTTC.

V is TRBV12-3 or TRBV12-4 and J is TRBJ2-1; 8 positions match TRBD1. This CDR3 has 12 amino acids. V lost 10 bases, J lost 9 bases, and 8 bases stayed unmatched. The CDR3 nucleotides are TGTGCCACCTCCCCGACAGGGGCTGAGCAGTTCTTC. This sequence encodes CATSPTGAEQFF.